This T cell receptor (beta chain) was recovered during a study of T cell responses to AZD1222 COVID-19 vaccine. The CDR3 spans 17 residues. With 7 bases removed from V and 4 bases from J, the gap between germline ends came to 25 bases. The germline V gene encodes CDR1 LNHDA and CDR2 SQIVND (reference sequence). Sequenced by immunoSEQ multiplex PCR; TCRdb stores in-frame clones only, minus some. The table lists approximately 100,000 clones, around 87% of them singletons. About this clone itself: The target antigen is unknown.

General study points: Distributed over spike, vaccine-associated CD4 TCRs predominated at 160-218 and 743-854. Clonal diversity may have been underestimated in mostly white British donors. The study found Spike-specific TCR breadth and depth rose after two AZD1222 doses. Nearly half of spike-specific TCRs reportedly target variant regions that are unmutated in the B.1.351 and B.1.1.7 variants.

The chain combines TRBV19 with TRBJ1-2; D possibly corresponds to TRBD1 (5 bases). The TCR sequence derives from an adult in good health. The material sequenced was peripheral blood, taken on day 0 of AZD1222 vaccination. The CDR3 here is CASNDAGQLPGGYGYTF. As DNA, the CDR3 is TGTGCCAGTAACGATGCCGGACAACTCCCCGGGGGCTATGGCTACACCTTC.